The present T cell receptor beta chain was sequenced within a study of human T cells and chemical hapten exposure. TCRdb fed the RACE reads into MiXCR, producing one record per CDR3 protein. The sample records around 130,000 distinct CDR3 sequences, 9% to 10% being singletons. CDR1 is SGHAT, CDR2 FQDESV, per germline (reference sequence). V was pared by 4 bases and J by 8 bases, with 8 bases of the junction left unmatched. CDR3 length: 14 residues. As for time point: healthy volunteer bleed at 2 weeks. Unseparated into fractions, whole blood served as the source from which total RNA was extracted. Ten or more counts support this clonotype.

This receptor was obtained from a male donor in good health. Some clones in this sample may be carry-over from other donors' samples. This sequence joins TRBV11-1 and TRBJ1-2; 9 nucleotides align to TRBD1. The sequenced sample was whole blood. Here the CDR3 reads CASSSPDRGSGYTF. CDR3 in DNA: TGTGCCAGCAGCTCCCCGGACAGGGGAAGCGGCTACACCTTC.